The rows below give T cell receptor beta chains drawn from one sample of a study of shared clonotypes between healthy human individuals. Clones were sequenced by immunoSEQ multiplex PCR, and TCRdb holds only the in-frame ones, with some missing. This table has roughly 1,800,000 clones, about 95% appearing once. The specimen sequenced was naive CD8+ T cells sorted from blood. The receptors were sampled from a man aged 18 to 35 in good health. Each CDR3 is given with its conserved first and last residue. Each record gives: D gene, clone size, V gene, J gene, CDR3 DNA, CDR3 protein. The D gene is left open where the match is weak. Clone size is stated in some rows and not others, as once, few, many or a class when expanded.

D gene: -; clone size: -; V gene: TRBV6-6; J gene: TRBJ1-3; CDR3 DNA: TGTGCCAGCATGGGGGACTTCGAAGGAAACACCATATATTTT; CDR3 protein: CASMGDFEGNTIYF
D gene: -; clone size: -; V gene: TRBV27; J gene: TRBJ2-2; CDR3 DNA: TGTGCCAGCACCTGGGGTGGTCTGACCGGGGAGCTGTTTTTT; CDR3 protein: CASTWGGLTGELFF
D gene: -; clone size: -; V gene: TRBV30; J gene: TRBJ1-4; CDR3 DNA: TGTGCCTGGACCTGGGGGGAAAAACTGTTTTTT; CDR3 protein: CAWTWGEKLFF
D gene: -; clone size: -; V gene: TRBV4-1; J gene: TRBJ2-7; CDR3 DNA: TGCGCCAGCAGCCCCGGGACAACCTACGAGCAGTACTTC; CDR3 protein: CASSPGTTYEQYF
D gene: -; clone size: -; V gene: TRBV7-9; J gene: TRBJ2-1; CDR3 DNA: TGTGCCAGCAGCCTGGGGGCCATTGAGCAGTTCTTC; CDR3 protein: CASSLGAIEQFF
D gene: -; clone size: -; V gene: TRBV5-1; J gene: TRBJ1-1; CDR3 DNA: TGCGCCAGCAGCTTAGGGTGGAACACTGAAGCTTTCTTT; CDR3 protein: CASSLGWNTEAFF
D gene: -; clone size: -; V gene: TRBV30; J gene: TRBJ1-3; CDR3 DNA: TGTGCCTGGACAGGGGCCAGCAGCCTGTCTGGAAACACCATATATTTT; CDR3 protein: CAWTGASSLSGNTIYF
D gene: TRBD2; clone size: -; V gene: TRBV2; J gene: TRBJ2-5; CDR3 DNA: TGTGCCAGCAGTGTGGATAGCGGGGGGGCGGAGACCCAGTACTTC; CDR3 protein: CASSVDSGGAETQYF
D gene: -; clone size: -; V gene: TRBV4-1; J gene: TRBJ2-7; CDR3 DNA: TGCGCCAGCAGCCAAGATGGGGGCAGTTTGTGGGAGCAGTACTTC; CDR3 protein: CASSQDGGSLWEQYF
D gene: TRBD1; clone size: -; V gene: TRBV5-6; J gene: TRBJ1-6; CDR3 DNA: TGTGCCAGCAGCTCAACAGGGGACTCCTATAATTCACCCCTCCACTTT; CDR3 protein: CASSSTGDSYNSPLHF
D gene: -; clone size: few; V gene: TRBV2; J gene: TRBJ1-5; CDR3 DNA: TGTGCCAGCAGTGAAGGGGCCGGGAACAATCAGCCCCAGCATTTT; CDR3 protein: CASSEGAGNNQPQHF
D gene: -; clone size: -; V gene: TRBV6-5; J gene: TRBJ1-2; CDR3 DNA: TGTGCCAGCAGCCCCCGACAAAAAATCAACTATGGCTACACCTTC; CDR3 protein: CASSPRQKINYGYTF